Reported below is one T cell receptor (beta chain). The antigen is undetermined. Indicated time point: patch test 1, 2 weeks after DPC sensitization. Specified treatment: therapeutic diphenylcyclopropenone sensitization with weekly scalp DPC. From the RACE reads, TCRdb called clonotypes with MiXCR, one entry per CDR3 protein. Of about 380,000 distinct CDR3 sequences in the sample, nearly 5% were seen once. The CDR3 is made up of 11 amino acids. Germline-derived CDR1 and CDR2 are GTSNPN and SVGIG (reference sequence). Trimming stripped 4 bases from V and 6 bases from J, with 9 bases between. The sample comes from a study of human T cells and chemical hapten exposure. Study context: Sensitization used 2% DPC on around 2 cm by around 2 cm upper inner arm skin.

General observations from the study: Alopecia affected the donors, so their immune response may differ from healthy people's. PT1 expanded TCR numbers tracked positively with patch test score. Compared with pre-sensitization or healthy control sets, expanded TCRs clustered more.

The sequencing used whole blood, collected in connection with sensitization to the hapten diphenylcyclopropenone (DPC). The rearrangement joins TRBV30 to TRBJ1-1; D unclear. This clonotype was sampled from a woman aged 45-59 years with alopecia areata. Some clones in this sample may be carry-over from other donors' samples. CDR3 in amino acids: CAWTFGSEAFF. CDR3 DNA sequence: TGTGCCTGGACCTTTGGCTCTGAAGCTTTCTTT.